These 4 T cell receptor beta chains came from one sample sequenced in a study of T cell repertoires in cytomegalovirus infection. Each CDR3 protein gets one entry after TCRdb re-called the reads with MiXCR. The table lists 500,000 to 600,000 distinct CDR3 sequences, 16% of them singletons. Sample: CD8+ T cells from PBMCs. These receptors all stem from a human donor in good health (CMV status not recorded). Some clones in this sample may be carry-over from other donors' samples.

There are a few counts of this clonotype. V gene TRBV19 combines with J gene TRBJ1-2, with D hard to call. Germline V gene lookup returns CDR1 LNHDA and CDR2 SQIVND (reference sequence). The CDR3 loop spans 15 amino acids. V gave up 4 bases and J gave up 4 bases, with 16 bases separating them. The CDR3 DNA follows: TGTGCCAGTAGTACCCCCGGTGACTACACCTATGGCTACACCTTC. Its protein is CASSTPGDYTYGYTF.

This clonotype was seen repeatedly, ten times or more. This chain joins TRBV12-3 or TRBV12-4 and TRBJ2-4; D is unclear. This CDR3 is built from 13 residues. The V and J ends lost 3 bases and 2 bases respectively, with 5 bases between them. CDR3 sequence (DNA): TGTGCCAGCAGTTTGGGGACCAAAAACATTCAGTACTTC. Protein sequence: CASSLGTKNIQYF.

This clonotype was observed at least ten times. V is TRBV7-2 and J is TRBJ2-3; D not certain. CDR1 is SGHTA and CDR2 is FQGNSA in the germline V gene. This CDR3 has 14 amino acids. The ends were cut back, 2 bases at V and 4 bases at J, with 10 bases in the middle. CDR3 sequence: CASSLYRFPDTQYF. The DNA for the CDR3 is TGTGCCAGCAGCTTATATCGGTTTCCAGATACGCAGTATTTT.

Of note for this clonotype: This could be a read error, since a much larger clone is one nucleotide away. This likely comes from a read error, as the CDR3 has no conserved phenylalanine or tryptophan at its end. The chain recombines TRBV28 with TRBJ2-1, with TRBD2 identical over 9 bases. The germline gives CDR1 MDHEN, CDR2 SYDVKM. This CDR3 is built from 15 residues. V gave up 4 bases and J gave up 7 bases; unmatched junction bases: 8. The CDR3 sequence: CASSYGVAGENEQFL. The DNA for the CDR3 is TGTGCCAGCAGTTACGGGGTAGCGGGAGAGAATGAGCAGTTCTTA.